Listed here are 8 T cell receptor beta chains from one sample, sequenced in a study of technical replicates of blood from a handful of donors. TCRdb keeps only in-frame clones here, not all; method: immunoSEQ multiplex PCR. The data show around 84,000 clones, 98% seen once. The source material was T cells isolated from PBMCs. The source of these receptors is a human donor in good health.

This chain connects TRBV11-2 to TRBJ2-6; tentatively, D is TRBD2 (6 bases). CDR1 SGHAT and CDR2 FQNNGV come from the germline V gene. V lost 5 bases and J lost 0, with 20 bases in between. This CDR3 is built from 19 residues. Written as DNA, the CDR3 is TGTGCCAGCAGCCCTCGGCGGAGGGGAGTTAGCTCTGGGGCCAACGTCCTGACTTTC. This gives the protein CASSPRRRGVSSGANVLTF.

Of note for this clone: Within the sample, other DNA sequences also encode this same CDR3. The chain recombines TRBV9 with TRBJ1-2; 7 bases line up with TRBD1. The junction had 1 base not matched to a gene; V was cut back by 0 bases and J by 2 bases. The CDR3 consists of 14 residues. The V gene's germline CDR1 is SGDLS and CDR2 YYNGEE. In DNA form, the CDR3 reads TGTGCCAGCAGCGTAGGCAGGGGGAACTATGGCTACACCTTC. Its protein is CASSVGRGNYGYTF. The entire variable domain, with the rest obtained from reference TRBV9 and TRBJ1-2, is as follows: DSGVTQTPKHLITATGQRVTLRCSPRSGDLSVYWYQQSLDQGLQFLIQYYNGEERAKGNILERFSAQQFPDLHSELNLSSLELGDSALYFCASSVGRGNYGYTFGSGTRLTVV.

The chain uses TRBV7-9 and TRBJ2-3; weak D call: TRBD2 (5 bases). From germline, CDR1 is SEHNR and CDR2 FQNEAQ (reference sequence). V lost 4 bases and J lost 6, with 14 bases in between. The CDR3 spans 14 residues. The CDR3 nucleotides read TGTGCCAGCAGCTCGTTTCGGGGTGCCGATACGCAGTATTTT. Its protein product is CASSSFRGADTQYF. Using reference TRBV7-9 and TRBJ2-3 for the parts outside the CDR3, the full variable domain is DTGVSQNPRHKITKRGQNVTFRCDPISEHNRLYWYRQTLGQGPEFLTYFQNEAQLEKSRLLSDRFSAERPKGSFSTLEIQRTEQGDSAMYLCASSSFRGADTQYFGPGTRLTVL.

V and J are TRBV7-9 and TRBJ1-2; possibly TRBD1 for D (6 bases). V gave up 5 bases and J gave up 4 bases, with 14 bases separating them. Germline V gene sequence: CDR1 SEHNR, CDR2 FQNEAQ (reference sequence). There are 14 residues in the CDR3. CDR3 residues: CASSLGGPLYGYTF. The CDR3 coding sequence is TGTGCCAGCAGCCTCGGGGGGCCCCTCTATGGCTACACCTTC.

The V gene is TRBV28, the J gene TRBJ2-4; 7 bases are a match to TRBD1. The CDR3 covers 12 residues. J lost 6 bases, V lost 6 bases, and 2 bases had no gene match. Germline CDR1 is MDHEN and CDR2 is SYDVKM. This chain's CDR3 is CASSRDRNIQYF. CDR3 DNA: TGTGCCAGCAGCCGGGACAGAAACATTCAGTACTTC.

This sequence joins TRBV5-6 and TRBJ2-3; possibly TRBD1 for D (5 bases). CDR3 length: 15 residues. From germline, CDR1 is SGHDT and CDR2 YYEEEE. Trimming pared 5 bases from V and 1 base from J, leaving 14 bases between. The CDR3 region has the DNA TGTGCCAGCAGACCTATGGGGCTCCGCACAGATACGCAGTATTTT. Residues: CASRPMGLRTDTQYF.

The V gene is TRBV5-1, the J gene TRBJ1-1; D may be TRBD1 (5 bases). The V gene lost 1 base and the J gene lost 6 bases, with 10 bases spanning the gap. The CDR3 extends over 13 amino acids. Germline values: CDR1 SGHRS, CDR2 YFSETQ. CDR3 in amino acids: CASSLLAGAEAFF. DNA for the CDR3: TGCGCCAGCAGCTTGTTGGCGGGGGCTGAAGCTTTCTTT.

The CDR3 sequence: CAISESSFKERGQEKLFF. The CDR3 DNA reads TGTGCCATCAGTGAGTCGAGTTTTAAGGAGCGGGGACAAGAAAAACTGTTTTTT. The chain employs TRBV10-3 and TRBJ1-4; TRBD1 is a possible D gene (6 bases). This CDR3 contains 18 residues. The V gene's germline CDR1 is ENHRY and CDR2 SYGVKD. V lost 0 bases and J 8 bases, leaving 22 bases between the germline ends.